This record covers a single TCR beta chain. Data came from immunoSEQ multiplex PCR; TCRdb stores just in-frame clones and leaves some out. The data show approximately 220,000 clones, 65% to 90% seen once. This sample stems from a study of blood T cell repertoires in COVID-19. Overall study: T cells, B-cell-depleted T cells, or PBMCs supplied cDNA or gDNA.

Enrolled through a virtual design, the participants were between about 18 and 89 years of age and came from under 30 US areas. Assignments of participants to cohorts depended upon their own reported clinical history. Trimming removed 3 bases at V and 8 bases at J, with 22 bases between. This CDR3 region has 16 residues. CDR1 is LNHDA, CDR2 SQIVND, per germline (reference sequence). The TCR was taken from a woman in her twenties or thirties who had been exposed to COVID-19. The sample was PBMCs or T cells enriched from blood (not recorded which). This chain uses TRBV19 with TRBJ1-2; D gene unclear. The CDR3 reads CASSIDFRGGKTGYTF. CDR3 coding DNA: TGTGCCAGTAGTATTGATTTTCGGGGAGGGAAGACGGGCTACACCTTC.